The TCR beta chain described here comes from a study of blood T cell repertoires in COVID-19. About the study: Donors in the United States, Italy and Spain gave samples during acute or convalescent COVID-19.

Trimming took off 5 bases at V and 3 bases at J, with 17 bases between the two ends. This CDR3 has 15 residues. Germline V gene lookup returns CDR1 SEHNR and CDR2 FQNEAQ (reference sequence). Some clones are missing from TCRdb's copy, which holds only in-frame ones; the method was immunoSEQ multiplex PCR. The sample lists roughly 150,000 clones; 84% were seen once. The chain combines TRBV7-9 with TRBJ2-7; tentatively, D is TRBD1 (6 bases). Sequencing was carried out using peripheral blood. The clonotype was recovered from a woman between 45 and 65 years old with acute or convalescent COVID-19. The CDR3 spells CASSLVGRGVYEQYF. The DNA of the CDR3 is TGTGCCAGCAGCCTAGTTGGCAGGGGAGTCTACGAGCAGTACTTC.